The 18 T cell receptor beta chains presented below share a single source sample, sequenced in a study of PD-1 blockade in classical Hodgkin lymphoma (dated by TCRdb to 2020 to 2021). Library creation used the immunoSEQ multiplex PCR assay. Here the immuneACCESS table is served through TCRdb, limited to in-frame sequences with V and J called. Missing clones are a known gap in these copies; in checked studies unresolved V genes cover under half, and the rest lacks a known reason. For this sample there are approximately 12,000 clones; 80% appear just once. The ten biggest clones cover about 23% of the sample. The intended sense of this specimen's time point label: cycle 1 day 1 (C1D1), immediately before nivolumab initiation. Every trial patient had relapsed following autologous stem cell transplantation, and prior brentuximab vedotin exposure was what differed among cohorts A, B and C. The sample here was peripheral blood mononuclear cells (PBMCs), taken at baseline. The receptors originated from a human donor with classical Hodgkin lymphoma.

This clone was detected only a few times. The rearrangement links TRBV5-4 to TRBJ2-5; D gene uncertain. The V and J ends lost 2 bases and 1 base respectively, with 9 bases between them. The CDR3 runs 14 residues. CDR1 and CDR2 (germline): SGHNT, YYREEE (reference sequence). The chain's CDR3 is CASSLDTLQETQYF. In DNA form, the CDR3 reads TGTGCCAGCAGCTTAGACACGCTCCAAGAGACCCAGTACTTC.

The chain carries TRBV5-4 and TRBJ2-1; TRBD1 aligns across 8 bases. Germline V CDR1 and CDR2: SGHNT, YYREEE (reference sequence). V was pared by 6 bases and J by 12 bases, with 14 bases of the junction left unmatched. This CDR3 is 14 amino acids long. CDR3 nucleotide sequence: TGTGCCAGCATGTCGGGACAGGCCCGGGTTAGGCAGTTCTTC. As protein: CASMSGQARVRQFF.

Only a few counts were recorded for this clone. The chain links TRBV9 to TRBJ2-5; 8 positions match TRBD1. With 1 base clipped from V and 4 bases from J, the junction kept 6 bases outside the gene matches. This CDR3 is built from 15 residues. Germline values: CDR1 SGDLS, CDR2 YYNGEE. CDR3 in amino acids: CASSVQGAQRETQYF. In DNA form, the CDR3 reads TGTGCCAGCAGCGTACAGGGGGCGCAGCGAGAGACCCAGTACTTC.

DNA for the CDR3: TGCGCCAGCAGCCAAGGAGGGGACAGCTTAAACTATGGCTACACCTTC. Protein: CASSQGGDSLNYGYTF. The rearrangement joins TRBV4-1 to TRBJ1-2; 7 bases align to TRBD1. This CDR3 is 16 amino acids long. Per the germline V gene, CDR1 is MGHRA and CDR2 is YSYEKL. Unmatched junction bases numbered 7, after V lost 1 base and J lost 2 bases.

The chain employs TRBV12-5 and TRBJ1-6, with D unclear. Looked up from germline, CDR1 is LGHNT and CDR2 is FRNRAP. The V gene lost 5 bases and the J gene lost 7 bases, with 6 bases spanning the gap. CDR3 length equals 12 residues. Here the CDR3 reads CASGLQNSPLHF. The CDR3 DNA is TGTGCTAGTGGTCTTCAAAATTCACCCCTCCACTTT.

CDR3 protein: CASSLMGWAGELFF. In DNA form, the CDR3 reads TGTGCCAGCAGTTTAATGGGGTGGGCCGGGGAGCTGTTTTTT. V is TRBV27 and J is TRBJ2-2; D remains unclear. Trimming removed 2 bases at V and 6 bases at J, with 10 bases between. The CDR3 covers 14 residues. Germline lookup yields CDR1 MNHEY and CDR2 SMNVEV (reference sequence).

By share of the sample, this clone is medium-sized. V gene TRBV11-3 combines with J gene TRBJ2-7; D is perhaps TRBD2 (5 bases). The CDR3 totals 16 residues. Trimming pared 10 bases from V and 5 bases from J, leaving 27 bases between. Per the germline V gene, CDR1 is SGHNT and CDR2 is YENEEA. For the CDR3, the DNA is TGTGCCAAGGAAGGGAGCGAGCTAGTTCGGTTCCACGAGCAGTACTTC. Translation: CAKEGSELVRFHEQYF.

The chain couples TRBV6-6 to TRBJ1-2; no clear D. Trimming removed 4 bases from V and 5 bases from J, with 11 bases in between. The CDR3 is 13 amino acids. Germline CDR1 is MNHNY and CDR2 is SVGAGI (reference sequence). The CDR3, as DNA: TGTGCCAGCAGTTCCAACGGACGGTATGGCTACACCTTC. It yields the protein CASSSNGRYGYTF.

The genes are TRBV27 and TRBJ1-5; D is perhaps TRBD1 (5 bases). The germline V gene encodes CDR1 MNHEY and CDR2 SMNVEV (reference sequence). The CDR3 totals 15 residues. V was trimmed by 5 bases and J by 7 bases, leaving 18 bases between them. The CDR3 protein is CASSPLGGIGQPQHF. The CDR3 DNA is TGTGCCAGCAGTCCGCTTGGGGGGATAGGGCAGCCCCAGCATTTT.

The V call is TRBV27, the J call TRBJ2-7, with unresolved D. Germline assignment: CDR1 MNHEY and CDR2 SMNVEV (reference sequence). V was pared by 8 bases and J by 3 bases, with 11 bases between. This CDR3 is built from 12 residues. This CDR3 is CASGRGLYEQYF. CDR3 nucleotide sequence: TGTGCCAGCGGTCGTGGGCTCTACGAGCAGTACTTC.

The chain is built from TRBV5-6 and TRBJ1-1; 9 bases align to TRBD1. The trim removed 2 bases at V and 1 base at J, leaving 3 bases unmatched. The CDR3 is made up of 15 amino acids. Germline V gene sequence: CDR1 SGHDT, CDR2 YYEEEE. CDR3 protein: CASSFWDRENTEAFF. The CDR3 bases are TGTGCCAGCAGCTTTTGGGACAGGGAGAACACTGAAGCTTTCTTT.

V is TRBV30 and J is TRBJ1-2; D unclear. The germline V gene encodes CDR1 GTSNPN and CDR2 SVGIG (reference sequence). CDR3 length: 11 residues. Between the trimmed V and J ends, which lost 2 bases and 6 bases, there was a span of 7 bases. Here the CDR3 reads CAWSPGDGYTF. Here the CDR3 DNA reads TGTGCCTGGAGTCCCGGGGATGGCTACACCTTC.

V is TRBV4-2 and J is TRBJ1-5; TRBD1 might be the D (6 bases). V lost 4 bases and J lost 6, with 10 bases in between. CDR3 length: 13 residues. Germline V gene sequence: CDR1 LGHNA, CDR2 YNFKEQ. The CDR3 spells CASSPGESQPQHF. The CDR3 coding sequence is TGTGCCAGCAGCCCAGGGGAGTCTCAGCCCCAGCATTTT.

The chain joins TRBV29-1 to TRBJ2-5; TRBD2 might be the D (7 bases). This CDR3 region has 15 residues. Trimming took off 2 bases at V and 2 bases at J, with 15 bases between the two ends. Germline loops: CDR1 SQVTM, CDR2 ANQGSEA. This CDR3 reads CSVEWGGGGQETQYF. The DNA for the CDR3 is TGCAGCGTTGAATGGGGGGGAGGGGGGCAAGAGACCCAGTACTTC.

The CDR3 bases are TGCGCCAGCAGCCACGGGACCGCCGTAGTCTACGAGCAGTACTTC. Encoded protein: CASSHGTAVVYEQYF. This sequence joins TRBV4-3 and TRBJ2-7; the D call may be TRBD1 or TRBD2 (5 bases each). CDR1 is LGHNA, CDR2 YSLEER, per germline. This CDR3 has 15 amino acids. V gave up 3 bases and J gave up 3 bases, with 15 bases separating them.

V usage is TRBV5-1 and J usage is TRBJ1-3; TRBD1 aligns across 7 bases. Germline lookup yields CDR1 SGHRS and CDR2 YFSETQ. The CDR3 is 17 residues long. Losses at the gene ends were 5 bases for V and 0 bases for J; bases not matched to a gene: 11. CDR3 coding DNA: TGCGCCAGCAGAGACCTCCGACAGGGAAGCTCTGGAAACACCATATATTTT. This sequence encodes CASRDLRQGSSGNTIYF. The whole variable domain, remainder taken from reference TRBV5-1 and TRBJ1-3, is KAGVTQTPRYLIKTRGQQVTLSCSPISGHRSVSWYQQTPGQGLQFLFEYFSETQRNKGNFPGRFSGRQFSNSRSEMNVSTLELGDSALYLCASRDLRQGSSGNTIYFGEGSWLTVV.

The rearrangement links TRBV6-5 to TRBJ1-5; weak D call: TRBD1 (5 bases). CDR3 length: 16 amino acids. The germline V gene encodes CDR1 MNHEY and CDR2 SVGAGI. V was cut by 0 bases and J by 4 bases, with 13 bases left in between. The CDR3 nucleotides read TGTGCCAGCAGTTACTCGTCGGGGGGTCGGAATCAGCCCCAGCATTTT. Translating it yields CASSYSSGGRNQPQHF.

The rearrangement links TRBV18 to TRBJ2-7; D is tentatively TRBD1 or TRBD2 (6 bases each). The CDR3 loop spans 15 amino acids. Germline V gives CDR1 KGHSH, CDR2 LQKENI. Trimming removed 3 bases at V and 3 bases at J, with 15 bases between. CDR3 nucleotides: TGTGCCAGCTCACCTATAGGGGGACTGGACTACGAGCAGTACTTC. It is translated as CASSPIGGLDYEQYF.